The clone carrying this TCR beta chain came up many times. The data were taken from a study of shared clonotypes between healthy human individuals. Background on the study: With ages of 18 to 49, the donors were two women and three men.

The ends were cut back, 5 bases at V and 4 bases at J, with 18 bases in the middle. This CDR3 contains 15 residues. CDR1 is SQVTM and CDR2 is ANQGSEA in the germline V gene. The protocol was immunoSEQ multiplex PCR, while the TCRdb copy is restricted to in-frame clones and leaves out a portion. This table holds around 700,000 clones, roughly 70% found once. The receptor's source is a woman aged 25 to 39 in good health. The chain joins TRBV29-1 to TRBJ2-1, with D possibly TRBD2 on 7 matching bases. The sequencing input was memory CD4+ T cells sorted from blood. Subset defined: CD45RA-negative fraction. CDR3 protein: CSVIRGGQIYNEQFF. As DNA, the CDR3 is TGCAGCGTTATTAGGGGGGGACAAATATACAATGAGCAGTTCTTC.